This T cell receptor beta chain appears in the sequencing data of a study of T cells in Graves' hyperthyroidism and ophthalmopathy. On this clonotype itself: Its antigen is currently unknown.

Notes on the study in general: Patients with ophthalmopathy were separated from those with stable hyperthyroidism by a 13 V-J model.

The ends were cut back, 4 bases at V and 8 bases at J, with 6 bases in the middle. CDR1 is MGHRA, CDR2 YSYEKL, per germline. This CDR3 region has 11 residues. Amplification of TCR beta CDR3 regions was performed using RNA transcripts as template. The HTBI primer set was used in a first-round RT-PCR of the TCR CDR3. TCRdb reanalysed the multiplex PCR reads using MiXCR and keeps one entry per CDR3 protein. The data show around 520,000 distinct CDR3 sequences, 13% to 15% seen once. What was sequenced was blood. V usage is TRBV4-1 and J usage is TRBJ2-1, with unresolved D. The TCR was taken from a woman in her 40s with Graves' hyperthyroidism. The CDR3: CASSRSDEQFF. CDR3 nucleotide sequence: TGCGCCAGCAGCCGAAGTGATGAGCAGTTCTTC.